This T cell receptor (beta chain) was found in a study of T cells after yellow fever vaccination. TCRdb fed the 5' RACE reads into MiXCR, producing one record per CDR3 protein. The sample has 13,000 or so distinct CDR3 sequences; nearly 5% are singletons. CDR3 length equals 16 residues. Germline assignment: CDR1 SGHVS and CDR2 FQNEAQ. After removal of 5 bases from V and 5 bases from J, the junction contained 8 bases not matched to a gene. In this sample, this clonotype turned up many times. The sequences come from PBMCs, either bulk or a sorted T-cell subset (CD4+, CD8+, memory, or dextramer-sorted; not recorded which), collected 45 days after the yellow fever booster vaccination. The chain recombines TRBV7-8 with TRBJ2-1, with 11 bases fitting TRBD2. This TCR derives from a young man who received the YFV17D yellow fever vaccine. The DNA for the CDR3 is TGTGCCAGCAGCCAACCCTCGGGACTAGCGGACAATGAGCAGTTCTTC. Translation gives CASSQPSGLADNEQFF.